This T cell receptor (beta chain) was recorded in a study of HIV-infected patients and healthy controls. Trimming pared 5 bases from V and 5 bases from J, leaving 12 bases between. Germline V gene lookup returns CDR1 SGHVS and CDR2 FNYEAQ. The CDR3 has 14 amino acids. TCRdb redid the calling of the 5' RACE reads with MiXCR, one entry per CDR3 protein. The sample contains roughly 70,000 distinct CDR3 sequences, roughly a sixth of which appear only once. This clonotype originated in a human donor in good health. Sequencing was done on a sample of CD4+ T cells from blood. The chain links TRBV7-6 to TRBJ2-2, with D unclear. The CDR3: CASSPRPGTGELFF. In DNA, the CDR3 is TGTGCCAGCAGCCCCCGCCCCGGGACCGGGGAGCTGTTTTTT.